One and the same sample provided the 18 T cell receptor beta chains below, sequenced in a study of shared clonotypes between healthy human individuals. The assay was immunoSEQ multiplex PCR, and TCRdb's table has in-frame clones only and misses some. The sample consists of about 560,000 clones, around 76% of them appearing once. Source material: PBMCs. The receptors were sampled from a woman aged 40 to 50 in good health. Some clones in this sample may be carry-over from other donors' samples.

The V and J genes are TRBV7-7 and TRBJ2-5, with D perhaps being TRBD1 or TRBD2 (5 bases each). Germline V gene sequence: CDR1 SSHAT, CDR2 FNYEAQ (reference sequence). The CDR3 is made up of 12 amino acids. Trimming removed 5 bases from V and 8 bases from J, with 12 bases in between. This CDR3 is CASSQDGATQYF. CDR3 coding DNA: TGTGCCAGCAGCCAGGACGGGGCAACCCAGTACTTC. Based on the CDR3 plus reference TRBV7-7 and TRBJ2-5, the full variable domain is GAGVSQSPRYKVTKRGQDVTLRCDPISSHATLYWYQQALGQGPEFLTYFNYEAQPDKSGLPSDRFSAERPEGSISTLTIQRTEQRDSAMYRCASSQDGATQYFGPGTRLLVL.

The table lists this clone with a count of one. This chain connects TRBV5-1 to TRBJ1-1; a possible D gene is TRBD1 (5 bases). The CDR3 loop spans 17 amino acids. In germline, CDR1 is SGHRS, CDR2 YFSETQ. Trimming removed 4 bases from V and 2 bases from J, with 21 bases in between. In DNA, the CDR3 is TGCGCCAGCAGCGATCCGGGACTCAAATTAGGAAACACTGAAGCTTTCTTT. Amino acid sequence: CASSDPGLKLGNTEAFF.

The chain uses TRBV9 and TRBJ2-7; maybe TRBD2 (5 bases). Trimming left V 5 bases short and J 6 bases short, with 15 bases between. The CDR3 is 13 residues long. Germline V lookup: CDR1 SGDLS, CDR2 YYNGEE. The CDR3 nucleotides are TGTGCCAGCAGTACTTCCCGGGGTTCCGAGCAGTACTTC. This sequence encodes CASSTSRGSEQYF.

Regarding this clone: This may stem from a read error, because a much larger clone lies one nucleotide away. In nucleotides, the CDR3 is TGTGCCAGCAGTGAAAGCTGGGCAGGGGGCCGAAACATTCAGTACTTC. This translates into CASSESWAGGRNIQYF. The gene calls are TRBV6-1 and TRBJ2-4; 8 bases map to TRBD1. Trimming cost V 2 bases and J 6 bases; bases outside gene matches: 9. Germline CDR1 reads MNHNS; CDR2 reads SASEGT. CDR3 length equals 16 residues.

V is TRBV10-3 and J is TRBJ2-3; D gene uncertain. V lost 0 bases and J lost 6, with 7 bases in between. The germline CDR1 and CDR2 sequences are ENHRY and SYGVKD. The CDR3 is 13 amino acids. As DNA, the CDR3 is TGTGCCATCAGTGAGTCCGGAGTTGATACGCAGTATTTT. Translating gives CAISESGVDTQYF.

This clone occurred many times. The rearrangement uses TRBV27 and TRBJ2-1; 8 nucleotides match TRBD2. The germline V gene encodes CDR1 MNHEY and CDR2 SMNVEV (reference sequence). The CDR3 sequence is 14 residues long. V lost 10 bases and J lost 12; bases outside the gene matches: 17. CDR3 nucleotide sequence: TGTGCCACAAAAACCGGGACTAGTCTTGGGTGGCAGTTCTTC. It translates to CATKTGTSLGWQFF.

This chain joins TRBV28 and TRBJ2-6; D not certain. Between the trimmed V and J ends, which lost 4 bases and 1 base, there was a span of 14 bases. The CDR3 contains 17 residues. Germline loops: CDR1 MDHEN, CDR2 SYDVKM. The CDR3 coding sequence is TGTGCCAGCAGTTCATTGACCCCTCCATCTGGGGCCAACGTCCTGACTTTC. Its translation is CASSSLTPPSGANVLTF.

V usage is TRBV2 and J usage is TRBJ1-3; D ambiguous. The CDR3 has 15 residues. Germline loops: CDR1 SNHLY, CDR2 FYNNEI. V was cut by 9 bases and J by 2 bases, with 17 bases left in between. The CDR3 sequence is CARGRGTAAGNTIYF. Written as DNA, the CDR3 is TGTGCCAGGGGCCGCGGAACAGCCGCTGGAAACACCATATATTTT.

In nucleotides, the CDR3 is TGCGCCAGCAGCCCCGGACTAGCGGGAGCAGGGGATACGCAGTATTTT. Protein sequence: CASSPGLAGAGDTQYF. The chain employs TRBV4-3 and TRBJ2-3; 13 bases are a match to TRBD2. CDR3 length equals 16 residues. V gave up 4 bases and J gave up 6 bases; unmatched junction bases: 7. Germline V lookup: CDR1 LGHNA, CDR2 YSLEER.

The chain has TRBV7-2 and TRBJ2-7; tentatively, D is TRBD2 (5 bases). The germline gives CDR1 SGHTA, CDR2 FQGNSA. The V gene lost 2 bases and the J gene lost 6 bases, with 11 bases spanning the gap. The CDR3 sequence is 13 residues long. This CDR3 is CASSLSEGSEQYF. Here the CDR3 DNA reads TGTGCCAGCAGCTTATCCGAGGGTTCCGAGCAGTACTTC. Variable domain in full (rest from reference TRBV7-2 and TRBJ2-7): GAGVSQSPSNKVTEKGKDVELRCDPISGHTALYWYRQSLGQGLEFLIYFQGNSAPDKSGLPSDRFSAERTGGSVSTLTIQRTQQEDSAVYLCASSLSEGSEQYFGPGTRLTVT.

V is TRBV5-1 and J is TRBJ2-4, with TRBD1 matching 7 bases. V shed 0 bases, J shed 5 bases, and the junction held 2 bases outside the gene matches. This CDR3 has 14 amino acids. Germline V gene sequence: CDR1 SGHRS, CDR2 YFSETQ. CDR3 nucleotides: TGCGCCAGCAGCTTGGGACAGGGAGAAAACATTCAGTACTTC. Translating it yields CASSLGQGENIQYF.

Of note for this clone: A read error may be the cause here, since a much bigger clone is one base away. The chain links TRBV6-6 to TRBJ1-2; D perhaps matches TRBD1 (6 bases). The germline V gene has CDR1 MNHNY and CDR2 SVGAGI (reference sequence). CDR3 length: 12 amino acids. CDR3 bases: TGTGCCAGCACACAGGGTTACTATGGCCACACCTTC. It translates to CASTQGYYGHTF.

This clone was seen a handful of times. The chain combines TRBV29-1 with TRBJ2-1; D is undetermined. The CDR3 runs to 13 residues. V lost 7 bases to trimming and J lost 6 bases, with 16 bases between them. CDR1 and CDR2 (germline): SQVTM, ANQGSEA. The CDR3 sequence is CSALNVGGNEQFF. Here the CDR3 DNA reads TGCAGCGCCCTGAATGTTGGCGGCAATGAGCAGTTCTTC.

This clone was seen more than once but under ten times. In DNA form, the CDR3 reads TGCGACTTGGGGGGTGAAAAACTGTTTTTT. Protein sequence: CDLGGEKLFF. The V and J genes are TRBV5-1 and TRBJ1-4; possibly TRBD1 for D (5 bases). This CDR3 has 10 residues. The germline V gene encodes CDR1 SGHRS and CDR2 YFSETQ. The whole variable domain, remainder taken from reference TRBV5-1 and TRBJ1-4, is KAGVTQTPRYLIKTRGQQVTLSCSPISGHRSVSWYQQTPGQGLQFLFEYFSETQRNKGNFPGRFSGRQFSNSRSEMNVSTLELGDSALYLCDLGGEKLFFGSGTQLSVL.

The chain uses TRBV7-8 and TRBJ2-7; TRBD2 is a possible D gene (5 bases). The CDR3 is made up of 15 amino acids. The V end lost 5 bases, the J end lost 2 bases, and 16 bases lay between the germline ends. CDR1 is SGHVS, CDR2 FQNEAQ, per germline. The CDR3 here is CASSRGGGRTYEQYF. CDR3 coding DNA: TGTGCCAGCAGCAGAGGCGGAGGAAGGACCTACGAGCAGTACTTC.

The CDR3 here is CASSHTSGKGLNEQFF. DNA of the CDR3: TGCGCCAGCAGCCACACTAGCGGGAAGGGCCTCAATGAGCAGTTCTTC. The chain carries TRBV4-1 and TRBJ2-1; 10 bases map to TRBD2. Germline V gives CDR1 MGHRA, CDR2 YSYEKL. V was pared by 3 bases and J by 6 bases, with 8 bases of the junction left unmatched. The CDR3 is 16 amino acids.

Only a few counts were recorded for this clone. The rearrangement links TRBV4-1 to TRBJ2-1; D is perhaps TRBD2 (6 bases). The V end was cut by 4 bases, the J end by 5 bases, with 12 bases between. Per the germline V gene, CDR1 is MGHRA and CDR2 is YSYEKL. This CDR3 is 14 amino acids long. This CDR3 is CASSRRDWNNEQFF. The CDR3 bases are TGCGCCAGCAGCCGCCGGGACTGGAACAATGAGCAGTTCTTC.

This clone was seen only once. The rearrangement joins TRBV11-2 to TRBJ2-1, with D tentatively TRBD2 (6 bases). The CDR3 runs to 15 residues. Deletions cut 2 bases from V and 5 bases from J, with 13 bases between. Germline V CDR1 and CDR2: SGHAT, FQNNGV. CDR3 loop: CASSLRASVDNEQFF. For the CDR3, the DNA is TGTGCCAGCAGCTTAAGGGCTAGCGTTGACAATGAGCAGTTCTTC.